These T cell receptor beta chains were read from a single sample in a study of T cells in Graves' hyperthyroidism and ophthalmopathy. From the multiplex PCR reads, TCRdb called clonotypes with MiXCR, one entry per CDR3 protein. In the table there are about 500,000 distinct CDR3 sequences, over 13% of which are singletons. Sequences were obtained from blood. The receptors shown here come from a woman aged 18-29 years with Graves' hyperthyroidism. CDR3s include the opening cysteine and the closing phenylalanine or tryptophan. The D gene is left open where the match is weak. Size is stated for part of the rows, as once, few or many counts, or as a class when the clone is expanded.

many	TRBD2	TRBV10-2	TRBJ2-1	TGCGCCAGCAGTGAGCCGGTGGGGCTAGCGGGAGTTAATGAGCAGTTCTTC	CASSEPVGLAGVNEQFF
many	-	TRBV12-3/TRBV12-4	TRBJ1-5	TGTGCCAGCAGTGCACCGGGCAGCGATAGCAATCAGCCCCAGCATTTT	CASSAPGSDSNQPQHF
few	TRBD1	TRBV5-6	TRBJ2-4	TGTGCCAGCAGCACGGGACAGCCCCAAAACATTCAGTACTTC	CASSTGQPQNIQYF
many	-	TRBV6-1	TRBJ1-4	TGTGCCAGCCGCGGGGGGGGTCGAGAAAAACTGTTTTTT	CASRGGGREKLFF
many	-	TRBV27	TRBJ2-3	TGTGCCAGCAGATACAGGGCCGAGCGGGCTTTCACAGATACGCAGTATTTT	CASRYRAERAFTDTQYF
many	TRBD1	TRBV2	TRBJ2-4	TGTGCCAGCAGTGGGGGACAGGGGATTCAGTACTTC	CASSGGQGIQYF
many	-	TRBV27	TRBJ1-4	TGTGCCAGCAGTCCAACCTCACGCAGGGATGAAAAACTGTTTTTT	CASSPTSRRDEKLFF
-	TRBD1	TRBV9	TRBJ2-5	TGTGCCAGCAGCGTCTTCGACAGGGCCAAAGAGACCCAGTACTTC	CASSVFDRAKETQYF
-	TRBD1	TRBV24-1	TRBJ2-4	TGTGCCACCAGTGATCGTGGACAGGGAGCTAAAAACATTCAGTACTTC	CATSDRGQGAKNIQYF
many	TRBD1	TRBV12-3/TRBV12-4	TRBJ1-1	TGTGCCAGCAGTTTTTCGACAGGGGGAGCTTTCTTT	CASSFSTGGAFF
-	-	TRBV28	TRBJ1-5	TGTGCCAGCAGTGCAGTAGGCAATCAGCCCCAGCATTTT	CASSAVGNQPQHF
many	TRBD2	TRBV27	TRBJ2-1	TGTGCCAGCAGTTTCGGGACTAGCGGGAGGGCCCAGAATGAGCAGTTCTTC	CASSFGTSGRAQNEQFF
many	TRBD2	TRBV19	TRBJ2-3	TGTGCCAGTACCCCAAGCGGGAGGGTAAGAACTGGCACAGATACGCAGTATTTT	CASTPSGRVRTGTDTQYF
many	-	TRBV6-1	TRBJ2-2	TGTGCCAGCAGGATGGACAGGAACACCGGGGAGCTGTTTTTT	CASRMDRNTGELFF
many	-	TRBV2	TRBJ2-1	TGTGCCAGCAGGTCGGTGAGGAGGCGGGCTGAGCAGTTCTTC	CASRSVRRRAEQFF
many	-	TRBV9	TRBJ2-7	TGTGCCAGCAGCGTAGAGGCTACGGACGAGCAGTACTTC	CASSVEATDEQYF
many	-	TRBV12-3/TRBV12-4	TRBJ2-5	TGTGCCAGCAGCCTACAGGGTTGGGAAGAGACCCAGTACTTC	CASSLQGWEETQYF
-	-	TRBV14	TRBJ1-4	TGTGCCAGCAGTCGACCTGGGGCGGCTGAAAAACTGTTTTTT	CASSRPGAAEKLFF
many	-	TRBV12-3/TRBV12-4	TRBJ1-1	TGTGCCAGCAGATCCAACGACGGGACATATGAAGCTTTCTTT	CASRSNDGTYEAFF
-	-	TRBV20-1	TRBJ2-1	TGCAGTGCTCGTAGGGGTTCCTCCTACAATGATCAGTTCTTC	CSARRGSSYNDQFF
few	-	TRBV19	TRBJ1-1	TGTGCCAGTAGTATGGAGCGGAGGGGTGACACTGAAGCTTTCTTT	CASSMERRGDTEAFF
many	-	TRBV6-1	TRBJ2-1	TGTGCCAGCAGTGGTCGACAGGACCTCGCCTACAATGAGCAGTTCTTC	CASSGRQDLAYNEQFF
many	TRBD2	TRBV19	TRBJ2-7	TGTGCCAGCTCCCTCCGGGAGGGGTCCGAGCAGTACTTC	CASSLREGSEQYF
-	-	TRBV30	TRBJ2-7	TGTGCCTGTACGGCCCCCTACGAGCAGTACTTC	CACTAPYEQYF
many	TRBD1	TRBV24-1	TRBJ1-1	TGTGCCACCAGTGAACAGGGGTTTAGAGCTTTCTTT	CATSEQGFRAFF
few	TRBD2	TRBV13	TRBJ2-2	TGTGCCAGCAGCGGGGGAGGGAGACGGTCGAACACCGGGGAGCTGTTTTTT	CASSGGGRRSNTGELFF
-	-	TRBV25-1	TRBJ2-3	TGTGCCAGCAGTGGAGCCTGGGATGCTAGCACAGATACGCAGTATTTT	CASSGAWDASTDTQYF
many	TRBD2	TRBV27	TRBJ2-3	TGTGCCAGCAGTACCCCGGGGGGAACAGATACGCAGTATTTT	CASSTPGGTDTQYF
many	-	TRBV2	TRBJ2-1	TGTGCCAGCAGTGAAATGGCTTTGGAGCAGTTCTTC	CASSEMALEQFF
many	TRBD1	TRBV6-1	TRBJ2-5	TGTGCCAGCAGTTTAGGGACAGGGGGCAGGGAGACCCAGTACTTC	CASSLGTGGRETQYF
few	TRBD1	TRBV20-1	TRBJ2-1	TGCAGTGCTGGGACAGGGGGGCACAATGAGCAGTTCTTC	CSAGTGGHNEQFF
many	-	TRBV7-2	TRBJ1-6	TGTGCCAGCAGCCCAGAGGGGTATAGGGATTCACCCCTCCACTTT	CASSPEGYRDSPLHF
-	-	TRBV11-2	TRBJ2-6	TGTGCCAGCAGCTTAGGTACGGGTTTTCGGGCCAACGTCCTGACTTTC	CASSLGTGFRANVLTF
many	-	TRBV7-2	TRBJ1-6	TGTGCCAGCAGCCAGTCGTCCGGGGGCCTAAATTCACCCCTCCACTTT	CASSQSSGGLNSPLHF
many	TRBD2	TRBV11-2	TRBJ2-5	TGTGCCAGCAGACCGGGGGGTGGAGAGACCCAGTACTTC	CASRPGGGETQYF
-	TRBD1	TRBV5-1	TRBJ1-2	TGCGCCAGCAGCGTCACAGGGGGCTATAACTATGGCTACACCTTC	CASSVTGGYNYGYTF
few	-	TRBV3-1	TRBJ1-5	TGTGCCAGCAGCCGCAGCTGGACAGGCAATCAGCCCCAGCATTTT	CASSRSWTGNQPQHF
-	-	TRBV30	TRBJ1-5	TGTGCCTGGAGTGTTGGGTGGGAAAGCAGGGGTGGCAATCAGCCCCAGCATTTT	CAWSVGWESRGGNQPQHF
few	TRBD1	TRBV18	TRBJ2-2	TGTGCCAGCTCACCACAAGACAGGGCGGGCACCGGGGAGCTGTTTTTT	CASSPQDRAGTGELFF
many	TRBD1	TRBV9	TRBJ2-5	TGTGCCAGCAGCGTCGCAGGGGGCGGAGAGACCCAGTACTTC	CASSVAGGGETQYF
-	TRBD2	TRBV4-2	TRBJ2-1	TGTGCCAGCAGCCAAGCGGGAGGGCCCCAAAATGAGCAGTTCTTC	CASSQAGGPQNEQFF